The 25 T cell receptor beta chains given below trace back to one sample, sequenced in a study of CD8+ T cells in alopecia areata. The authors extracted RNA and reverse transcribed it into cDNA as the sequencing template. The protocol was immunoSEQ multiplex PCR, while the TCRdb copy is restricted to in-frame clones and leaves out a portion. The repertoire holds some 120,000 clones, with approximately 58% as singletons. The sample in question was CD4+ T cells sorted from blood, obtained at week 0. The receptors come from a human donor with alopecia areata.

This chain uses TRBV5-4 with TRBJ2-1; 13 nucleotides agree with TRBD2. Trimming removed 3 bases from V and 5 bases from J; junction bases left unmatched: 5. The CDR3 runs 16 residues. Looked up from germline, CDR1 is SGHNT and CDR2 is YYREEE (reference sequence). The CDR3 is CASSSTSGRANNEQFF. For the CDR3, the DNA is TGTGCCAGCAGCTCCACTAGCGGGAGGGCCAACAATGAGCAGTTCTTC.

This sequence joins TRBV5-4 and TRBJ2-5; possibly TRBD2 for D (7 bases). V lost 4 bases to trimming and J lost 5 bases, with 15 bases between them. The CDR3 consists of 14 residues. CDR1 and CDR2 from the germline V gene are SGHNT and YYREEE (reference sequence). CDR3 nucleotide sequence: TGTGCCAGCAGCCTGTGGGGGGGCCGTGAGACCCAGTACTTC. It is translated as CASSLWGGRETQYF.

The V call is TRBV20-1, the J call TRBJ2-2; D unclear. From germline, CDR1 is DFQATT and CDR2 SNEGSKA (reference sequence). V gave up 7 bases and J gave up 3 bases, with 3 bases separating them. CDR3 length equals 10 residues. The CDR3 DNA follows: TGCAGTGTTGACACCGGGGAGCTGTTTTTT. It specifies CSVDTGELFF.

J is TRBJ1-4 and V is TRBV2; D remains ambiguous. Looked up from germline, CDR1 is SNHLY and CDR2 is FYNNEI. The CDR3 length is 13 residues. Trimming removed 3 bases from V and 8 bases from J, with 10 bases in between. For the CDR3, the DNA is TGTGCCAGCAGTGAGGCAGTAGGGGAAAAACTGTTTTTT. Protein: CASSEAVGEKLFF.

In its sample, this clone was seen a few times. The V and J genes are TRBV5-1 and TRBJ2-1; TRBD2 agrees at 8 bases. CDR1 and CDR2 (germline): SGHRS, YFSETQ. V lost 6 bases and J lost 1; bases outside the gene matches: 3. CDR3 length: 14 residues. The CDR3 DNA follows: TGCGCCAGCAATCCTAGCGGGTCCTACAATGAGCAGTTCTTC. Protein product: CASNPSGSYNEQFF.

The gene calls are TRBV28 and TRBJ2-4, with D maybe TRBD1 (6 bases). This CDR3 comprises 14 residues. Germline CDR1 and CDR2: MDHEN and SYDVKM. V gave up 4 bases and J gave up 8 bases, with 15 bases separating them. CDR3 in DNA: TGTGCCAGCAGTTCCGCACAGGGTGGTTACATTCAGTACTTC. Its protein is CASSSAQGGYIQYF.

This clone appeared a few times. The rearrangement links TRBV5-4 to TRBJ2-2, with TRBD1 matching over 8 bases. Trimming cost V 4 bases and J 6 bases; bases outside gene matches: 11. This CDR3 has 16 residues. Germline V gene data show CDR1 as SGHNT and CDR2 as YYREEE (reference sequence). The CDR3 spells CASSRRTGNDPGELFF. Written as DNA, the CDR3 is TGTGCCAGCAGCCGCAGGACAGGGAATGACCCCGGGGAGCTGTTTTTT.

CDR3 DNA: TGTGCCAGCACGTCACCACAGGGCTATGGCTACACCTTC. Translating it yields CASTSPQGYGYTF. The gene calls are TRBV6-5 and TRBJ1-2; perhaps TRBD1 as D (6 bases). Germline CDR1 reads MNHEY; CDR2 reads SVGAGI. The CDR3 loop spans 13 amino acids. V gave up 7 bases and J gave up 4 bases, with 13 bases separating them.

The rearrangement uses TRBV6-6 and TRBJ2-2; D unresolved. V was pared by 6 bases and J by 2 bases, with 13 bases between. CDR1 is MNHNY and CDR2 is SVGAGI in the germline V gene (reference sequence). CDR3 size: 15 residues. The CDR3 reads CASRATQINTGELFF. CDR3 sequence (DNA): TGTGCCAGCAGGGCAACCCAAATCAACACCGGGGAGCTGTTTTTT.

This clone was seen more than once but under ten times. The genes are TRBV23-1 and TRBJ2-5; D is tentatively TRBD1 or TRBD2 (5 bases each). TRBV23-1 is placed among ORFs of uncertain function. Trimming stripped 8 bases from V and 2 bases from J, with 30 bases between. The CDR3 is made up of 19 amino acids. CDR3 residues: CASDEGRVLSRAYQETQYF. The CDR3 DNA follows: TGCGCCAGCGACGAGGGGCGCGTTCTTTCCCGGGCATATCAAGAGACCCAGTACTTC.

The chain uses TRBV6-5 and TRBJ1-2; 10 bases agree with TRBD1. The CDR3 spans 13 residues. Trimming cost V 5 bases and J 3 bases; bases outside gene matches: 0. Germline CDR1 MNHEY, CDR2 SVGAGI. The CDR3 spells CASSGQGDYGYTF. CDR3 DNA sequence: TGTGCCAGCAGTGGACAGGGGGACTATGGCTACACCTTC.

This clone showed up just a few times. The chain has TRBV7-6 and TRBJ1-5, with D uncertain. The CDR3 is 15 residues long. Trimming took off 0 bases at V and 4 bases at J, with 10 bases between the two ends. Germline CDR1 SGHVS, CDR2 FNYEAQ. CDR3 amino acids: CASSLAPATNQPQHF. The DNA for the CDR3 is TGTGCCAGCAGCTTAGCGCCGGCAACAAATCAGCCCCAGCATTTT.

The chain uses TRBV18 and TRBJ2-5, with D perhaps assigned TRBD1 or TRBD2 (5 bases each). Per the germline V gene, CDR1 is KGHSH and CDR2 is LQKENI. V was cut by 1 base and J by 2 bases, with 14 bases left in between. CDR3 length: 16 amino acids. CDR3 nucleotides: TGTGCCAGCTCACCACTTGGTCCGGGGACGCAAGAGACCCAGTACTTC. It translates to CASSPLGPGTQETQYF.

This clone was seen at least ten times. V and J are TRBV6-6 and TRBJ2-3; perhaps TRBD2 as D (6 bases). Per germline, CDR1 MNHNY and CDR2 SVGAGI (reference sequence). This CDR3 region has 13 residues. V was cut by 6 bases and J by 4 bases, with 11 bases left in between. The CDR3 spells CASRPRESDTQYF. CDR3 nucleotides: TGTGCCAGCAGGCCCCGGGAGTCAGATACGCAGTATTTT.

V gene TRBV18 combines with J gene TRBJ1-5; D is uncertain. V lost 1 base and J lost 2, with 9 bases in between. This CDR3 is built from 15 residues. In germline, CDR1 is KGHSH, CDR2 LQKENI. The CDR3 is CASSPLGKGNQPQHF. CDR3 coding DNA: TGTGCCAGCTCACCACTGGGTAAGGGCAATCAGCCCCAGCATTTT.

V and J are TRBV9 and TRBJ2-1, with D hard to call. The germline V gene encodes CDR1 SGDLS and CDR2 YYNGEE. CDR3 length equals 12 residues. The V end lost 0 bases, the J end lost 11 bases, and 9 bases lay between the germline ends. Here the CDR3 reads CASSVEVGKQFF. CDR3 nucleotides: TGTGCCAGCAGCGTAGAAGTCGGAAAGCAGTTCTTC.

This sequence joins TRBV4-3 and TRBJ2-1; TRBD2 agrees at 8 bases. The V and J ends lost 4 bases and 10 bases, in that order; junction bases with no gene match: 21. This CDR3 contains 18 residues. CDR1 is LGHNA and CDR2 is YSLEER in the germline V gene. This CDR3 is CASSRDAALAADAQEQFF. The CDR3 region has the DNA TGCGCCAGCAGCCGAGATGCCGCACTAGCGGCCGACGCCCAGGAGCAGTTCTTC.

The chain couples TRBV6-5 to TRBJ2-5; 9 nucleotides agree with TRBD1. This CDR3 is 13 amino acids long. Looked up from germline, CDR1 is MNHEY and CDR2 is SVGAGI. Trimming removed 6 bases from V and 4 bases from J; junction bases left unmatched: 3. CDR3 DNA: TGTGCCAGCAGGAACAGGGGGCGAGAGACCCAGTACTTC. Protein product: CASRNRGRETQYF.

The genes are TRBV7-6 and TRBJ1-2; tentative D call: TRBD1 (5 bases). Trimming took 10 bases from V and 7 from J, leaving 22 bases between them. This CDR3 comprises 14 residues. Germline CDR1 and CDR2: SGHVS and FNYEAQ. The CDR3: CATKPLGGISGYTF. In nucleotides, the CDR3 is TGTGCCACCAAGCCTTTGGGGGGAATCTCTGGCTACACCTTC.

The chain links TRBV7-8 to TRBJ2-5; 11 bases fit TRBD2. The CDR3 has 17 residues. Germline V gene sequence: CDR1 SGHVS, CDR2 FQNEAQ. V was clipped by 0 bases and J by 5 bases; unmatched bases: 8. This CDR3 reads CASSLAYSGRALETQYF. CDR3 coding DNA: TGTGCCAGCAGCTTAGCGTATAGCGGGAGGGCCCTGGAGACCCAGTACTTC.

This clone has a count of ten or more. The chain links TRBV23-1 to TRBJ1-2, with D maybe TRBD1 (5 bases). TRBV23-1 is filed as an ORF, its function uncertain. The CDR3 extends over 14 amino acids. V was trimmed by 2 bases and J by 1 base, leaving 8 bases between them. The CDR3 protein is CASSQEGLNYGYTF. The CDR3 DNA sequence: TGCGCCAGCAGTCAAGAGGGACTTAACTATGGCTACACCTTC.

This clone was picked up a small number of times. V is TRBV27 and J is TRBJ1-1; D call uncertain. The CDR3 has 13 amino acids. In germline, CDR1 is MNHEY, CDR2 SMNVEV (reference sequence). Trimming left V 5 bases short and J 3 bases short, with 10 bases between. The CDR3: CASSPVMDTEAFF. CDR3 nucleotide sequence: TGTGCCAGCAGTCCCGTCATGGACACTGAAGCTTTCTTT.

The chain employs TRBV5-1 and TRBJ1-1; 7 nucleotides line up with TRBD1. The V gene end was trimmed by 3 bases and the J gene end by 1 base; junction bases not matched to a gene: 6. Germline V lookup: CDR1 SGHRS, CDR2 YFSETQ. The CDR3 has 15 amino acids. CDR3 nucleotides: TGCGCCAGCAGCTCCCAGGGGACAGCGAACACTGAAGCTTTCTTT. It encodes CASSSQGTANTEAFF.

V and J are TRBV5-1 and TRBJ1-6, with TRBD1 identical over 9 bases. This CDR3 region has 13 residues. V lost 7 bases to trimming and J lost 7 bases; unmatched junction nucleotides: 3. Germline CDR1 and CDR2: SGHRS and YFSETQ. CDR3 residues: CASGDRENSPLHF. The CDR3 DNA sequence: TGCGCCAGCGGGGACAGGGAAAATTCACCCCTCCACTTT.

This clone has only a few counts. This chain links TRBV7-3 with TRBJ2-4; the D gene is possibly TRBD1 (5 bases). Germline CDR1 is SGHTA and CDR2 is FQGTGA. CDR3 length equals 13 residues. Trimming stripped 2 bases from V and 8 bases from J, with 10 bases between. DNA for the CDR3: TGTGCCAGCAGCTTAGGTCAGGGTTACATTCAGTACTTC. It encodes CASSLGQGYIQYF.